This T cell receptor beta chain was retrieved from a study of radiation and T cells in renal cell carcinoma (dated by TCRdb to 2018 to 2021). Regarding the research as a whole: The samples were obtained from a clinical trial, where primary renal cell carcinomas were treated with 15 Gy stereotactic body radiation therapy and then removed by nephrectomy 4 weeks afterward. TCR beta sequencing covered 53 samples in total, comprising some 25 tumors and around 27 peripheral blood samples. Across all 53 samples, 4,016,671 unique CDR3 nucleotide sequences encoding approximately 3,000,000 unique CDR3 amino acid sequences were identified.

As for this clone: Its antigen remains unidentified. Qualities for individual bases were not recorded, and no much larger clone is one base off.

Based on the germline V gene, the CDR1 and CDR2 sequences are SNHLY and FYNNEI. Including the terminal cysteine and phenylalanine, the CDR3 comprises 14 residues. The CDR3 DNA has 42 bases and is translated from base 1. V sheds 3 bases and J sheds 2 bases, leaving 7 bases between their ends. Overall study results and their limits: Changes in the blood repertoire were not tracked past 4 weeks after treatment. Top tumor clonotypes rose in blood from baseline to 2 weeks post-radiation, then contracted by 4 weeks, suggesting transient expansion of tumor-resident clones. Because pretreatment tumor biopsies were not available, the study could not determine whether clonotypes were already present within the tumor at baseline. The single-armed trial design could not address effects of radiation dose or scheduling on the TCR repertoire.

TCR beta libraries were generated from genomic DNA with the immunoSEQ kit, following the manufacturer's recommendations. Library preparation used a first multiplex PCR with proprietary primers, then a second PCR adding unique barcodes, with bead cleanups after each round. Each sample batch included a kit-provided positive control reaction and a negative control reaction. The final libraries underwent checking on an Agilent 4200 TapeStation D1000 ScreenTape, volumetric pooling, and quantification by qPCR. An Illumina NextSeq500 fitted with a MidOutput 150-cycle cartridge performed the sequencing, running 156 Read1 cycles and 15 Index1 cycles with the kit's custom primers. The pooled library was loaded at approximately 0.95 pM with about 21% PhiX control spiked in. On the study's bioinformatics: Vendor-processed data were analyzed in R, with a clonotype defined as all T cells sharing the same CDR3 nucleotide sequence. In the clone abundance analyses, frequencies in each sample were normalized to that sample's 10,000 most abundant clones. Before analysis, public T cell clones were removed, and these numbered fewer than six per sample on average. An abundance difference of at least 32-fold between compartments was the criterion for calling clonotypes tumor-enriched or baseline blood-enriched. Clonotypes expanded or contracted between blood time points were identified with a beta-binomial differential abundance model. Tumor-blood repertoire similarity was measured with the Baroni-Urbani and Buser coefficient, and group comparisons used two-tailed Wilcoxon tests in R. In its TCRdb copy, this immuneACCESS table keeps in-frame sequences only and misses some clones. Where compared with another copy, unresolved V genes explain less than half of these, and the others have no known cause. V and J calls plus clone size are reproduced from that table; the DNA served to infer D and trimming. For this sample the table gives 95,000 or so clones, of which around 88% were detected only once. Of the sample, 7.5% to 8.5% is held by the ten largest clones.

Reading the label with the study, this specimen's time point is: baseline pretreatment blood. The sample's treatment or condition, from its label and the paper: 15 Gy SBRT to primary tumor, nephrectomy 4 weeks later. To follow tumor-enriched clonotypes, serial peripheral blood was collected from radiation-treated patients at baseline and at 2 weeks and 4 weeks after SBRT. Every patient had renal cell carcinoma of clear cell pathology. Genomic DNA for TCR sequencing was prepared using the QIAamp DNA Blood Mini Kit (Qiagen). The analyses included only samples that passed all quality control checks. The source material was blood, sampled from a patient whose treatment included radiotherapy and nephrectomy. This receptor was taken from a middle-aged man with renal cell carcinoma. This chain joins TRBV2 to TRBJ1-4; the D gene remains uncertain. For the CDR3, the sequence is CASSEGGTNEKLFF. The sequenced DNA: TGTGCCAGCAGTGAGGGAGGGACTAATGAAAAACTGTTTTTT.